This TCR beta chain was identified in a study of beta chain features in type 1 diabetes. The germline gives CDR1 SGDLS, CDR2 YYNGEE. Trimming removed 0 bases at V and 1 base at J, with 10 bases between. The CDR3 is 16 amino acids. All of the isolated RNA was reverse transcribed, so expressed TCRB transcripts were sequenced. TCRdb keeps only in-frame clones here, not all; method: immunoSEQ multiplex PCR. The data contain 300,000 to 350,000 clones, roughly 14% of them seen just once; the ten biggest clones take up roughly 0.015%. Regarding the study as a whole: Shortening of TCRB CDR3s, moderate but significant, appeared in all four CD4+ subsets of Type 1 diabetes patients.

About this clone: What it binds is unknown.

Sequencing was carried out using naive CD4+ T cells from blood. V gene TRBV9 combines with J gene TRBJ2-2; D remains unclear. This TCR was sampled from a young woman with type 1 diabetes. The CDR3: CASSVAGWRNTGELFF. DNA for the CDR3: TGTGCCAGCAGCGTAGCTGGCTGGAGGAACACCGGGGAGCTGTTTTTT.